The T cell receptor beta chain under discussion was sequenced for a study of cytomegalovirus exposure and HLA in healthy donors. Primers for the PCR totalled 60 Vbeta and 13 Jbeta. Some clones are missing from TCRdb's copy, which holds only in-frame ones; the method was immunoSEQ multiplex PCR. Of around 130,000 clones detected, roughly 79% appear once; the ten largest clones hold roughly 1.8%. Deletions cut 7 bases from V and 4 bases from J, with 15 bases between. The CDR3 runs 13 residues. The germline gives CDR1 SQVTM, CDR2 ANQGSEA. The sample comprised PBMCs. The clonotype was recovered from a woman between 45 and 60 years old in good health and CMV-seronegative. The gene calls are TRBV29-1 and TRBJ2-3, with D hard to call. DNA of the CDR3: TGCAGCGCTGTTTCCCGTTCAGCAGATACGCAGTATTTT. It codes for CSAVSRSADTQYF.